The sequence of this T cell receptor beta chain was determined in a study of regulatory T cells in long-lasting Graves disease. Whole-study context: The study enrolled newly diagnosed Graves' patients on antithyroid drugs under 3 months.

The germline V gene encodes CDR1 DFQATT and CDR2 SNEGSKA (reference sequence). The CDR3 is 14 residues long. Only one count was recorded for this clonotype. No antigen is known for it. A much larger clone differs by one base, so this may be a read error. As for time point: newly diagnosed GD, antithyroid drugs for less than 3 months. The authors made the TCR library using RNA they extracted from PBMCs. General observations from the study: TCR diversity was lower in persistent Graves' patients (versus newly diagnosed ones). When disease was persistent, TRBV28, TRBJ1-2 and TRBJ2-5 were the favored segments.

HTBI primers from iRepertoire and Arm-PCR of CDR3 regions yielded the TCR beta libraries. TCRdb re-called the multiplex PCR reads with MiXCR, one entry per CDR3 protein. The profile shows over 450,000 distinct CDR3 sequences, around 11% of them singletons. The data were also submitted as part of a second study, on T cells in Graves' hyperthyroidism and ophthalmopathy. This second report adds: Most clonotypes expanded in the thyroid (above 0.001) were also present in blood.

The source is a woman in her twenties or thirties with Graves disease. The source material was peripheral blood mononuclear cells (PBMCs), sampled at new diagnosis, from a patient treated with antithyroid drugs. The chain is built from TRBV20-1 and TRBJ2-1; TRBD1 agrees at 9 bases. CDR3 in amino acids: CSAPLGQGNNEHFF. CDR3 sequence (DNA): TGCAGTGCTCCCCTGGGACAGGGTAACAATGAGCACTTCTTC.